This T cell receptor (beta chain) is drawn from a study of human T cells and chemical hapten exposure. About the research overall: TCR yields per sample varied mostly from small pooled library volume differences.

Unique molecular identifiers were affixed to discrete cDNA molecules within the library. Study processing details: Sampled TCR counts reached a median of approximately 93,000 per sample, with values ranging from 23,224 to 690,600. One entry per CDR3 protein, called by TCRdb with MiXCR from the RACE reads. The V and J calls and clone size are TCRdb's, not the authors'. The repertoire holds under 45,000 distinct CDR3 sequences, with 5.5% as singletons. This clonotype was counted many times. Time point noted: healthy volunteer bleed at 6 weeks. Sequencing started from total RNA isolated from unfractionated whole blood. The V end lost 5 bases, the J end lost 2 bases, and 7 bases lay between the germline ends. The CDR3 runs to 14 residues. Germline lookup yields CDR1 ENHRY and CDR2 SYGVKD.

This TCR came from a human donor in good health. Some clones in this sample may be carry-over from other donors' samples. The rearrangement uses TRBV10-3 and TRBJ2-6; D possibly corresponds to TRBD1 (5 bases). The sample comprised whole blood. DNA for the CDR3: TGTGCCATCAGTTCAGGGACTGGGGCCAACGTCCTGACTTTC. This sequence encodes CAISSGTGANVLTF.